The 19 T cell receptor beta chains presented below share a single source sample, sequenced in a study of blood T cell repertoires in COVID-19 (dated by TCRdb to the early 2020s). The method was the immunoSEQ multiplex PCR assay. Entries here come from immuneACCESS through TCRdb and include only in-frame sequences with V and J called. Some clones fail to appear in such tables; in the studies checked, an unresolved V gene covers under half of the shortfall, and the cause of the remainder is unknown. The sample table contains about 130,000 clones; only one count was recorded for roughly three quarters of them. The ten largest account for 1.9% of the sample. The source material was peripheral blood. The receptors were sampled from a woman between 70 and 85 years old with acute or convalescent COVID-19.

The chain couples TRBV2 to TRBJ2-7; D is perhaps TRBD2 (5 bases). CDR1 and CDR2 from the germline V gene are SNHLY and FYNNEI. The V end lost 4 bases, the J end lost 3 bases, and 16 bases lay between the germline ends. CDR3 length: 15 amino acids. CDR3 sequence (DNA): TGTGCCAGCAGTGGGGGAAGGACTGAAGACTACGAGCAGTACTTC. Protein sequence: CASSGGRTEDYEQYF. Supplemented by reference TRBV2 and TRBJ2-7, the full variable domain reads EPEVTQTPSHQVTQMGQEVILRCVPISNHLYFYWYRQILGQKVEFLVSFYNNEISEKSEIFDDQFSVERPDGSNFTLKIRSTKLEDSAMYFCASSGGRTEDYEQYFGPGTRLTVT.

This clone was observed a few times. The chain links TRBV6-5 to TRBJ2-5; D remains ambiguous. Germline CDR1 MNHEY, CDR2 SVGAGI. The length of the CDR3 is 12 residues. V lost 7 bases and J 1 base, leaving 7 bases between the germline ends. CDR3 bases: TGTGCCAGCAACCAGTTCCAAGAGACCCAGTACTTC. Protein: CASNQFQETQYF.

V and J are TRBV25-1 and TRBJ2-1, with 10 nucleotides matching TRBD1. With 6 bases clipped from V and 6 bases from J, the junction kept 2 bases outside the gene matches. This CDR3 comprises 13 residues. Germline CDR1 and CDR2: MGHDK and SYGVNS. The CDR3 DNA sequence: TGTGCCAGCAGAGGACAGGGGGGCAATGAGCAGTTCTTC. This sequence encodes CASRGQGGNEQFF. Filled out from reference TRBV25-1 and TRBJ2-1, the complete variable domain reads EADIYQTPRYLVIGTGKKITLECSQTMGHDKMYWYQQDPGMELHLIHYSYGVNSTEKGDLSSESTVSRIRTEHFPLTLESARPSHTSQYLCASRGQGGNEQFFGPGTRLTVL.

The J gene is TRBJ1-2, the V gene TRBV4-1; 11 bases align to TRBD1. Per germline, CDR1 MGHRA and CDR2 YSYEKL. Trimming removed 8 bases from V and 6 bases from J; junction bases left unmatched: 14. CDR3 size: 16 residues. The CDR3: CASAQGWTGGVDGYTF. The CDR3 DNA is TGCGCCAGCGCACAGGGCTGGACAGGGGGCGTAGATGGCTACACCTTC.

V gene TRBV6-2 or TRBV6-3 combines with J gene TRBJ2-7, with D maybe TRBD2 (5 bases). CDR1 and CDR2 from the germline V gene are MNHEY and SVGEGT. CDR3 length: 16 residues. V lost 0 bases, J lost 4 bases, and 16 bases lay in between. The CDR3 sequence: CASSYSRRFMSYEQYF. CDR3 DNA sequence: TGTGCCAGCAGTTACTCGCGGAGGTTTATGTCTTACGAGCAGTACTTC.

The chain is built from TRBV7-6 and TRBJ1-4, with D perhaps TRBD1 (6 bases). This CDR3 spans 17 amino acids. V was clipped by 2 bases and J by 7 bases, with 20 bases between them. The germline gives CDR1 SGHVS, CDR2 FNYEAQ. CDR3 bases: TGTGCCAGCAGCTTATTGGGTGCCTCCCAGGGGAGTGAAAAACTGTTTTTT. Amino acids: CASSLLGASQGSEKLFF.

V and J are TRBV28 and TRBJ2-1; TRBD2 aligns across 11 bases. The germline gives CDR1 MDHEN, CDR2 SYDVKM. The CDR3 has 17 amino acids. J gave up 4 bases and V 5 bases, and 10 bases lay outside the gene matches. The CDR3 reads CASSKVAGGLSYNEQFF. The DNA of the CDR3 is TGTGCCAGCAGTAAAGTAGCGGGAGGGCTTTCTTACAATGAGCAGTTCTTC.

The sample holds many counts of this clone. The CDR3 is CASSLDGGFTDTQYF. The CDR3 nucleotides read TGTGCCAGCAGCTTGGACGGAGGTTTCACAGATACGCAGTATTTT. The rearrangement uses TRBV5-4 and TRBJ2-3; D perhaps matches TRBD2 (5 bases). The CDR3 consists of 15 residues. From germline, CDR1 is SGHNT and CDR2 YYREEE (reference sequence). The V gene lost 0 bases and the J gene lost 2 bases, with 10 bases spanning the gap.

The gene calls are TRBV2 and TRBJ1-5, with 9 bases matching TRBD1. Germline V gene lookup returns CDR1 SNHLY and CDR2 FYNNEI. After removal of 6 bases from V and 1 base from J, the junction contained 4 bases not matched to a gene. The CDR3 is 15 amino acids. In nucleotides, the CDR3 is TGTGCCAGCAGAACCGGGACAGGGAGCAATCAGCCCCAGCATTTT. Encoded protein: CASRTGTGSNQPQHF.

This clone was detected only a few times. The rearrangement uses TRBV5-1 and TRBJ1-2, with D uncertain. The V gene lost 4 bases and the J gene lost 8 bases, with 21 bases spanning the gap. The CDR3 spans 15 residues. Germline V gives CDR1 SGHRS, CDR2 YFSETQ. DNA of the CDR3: TGCGCCAGCAGCCCCGAAAGGAGGCGGGGAGAGGGCTACACCTTC. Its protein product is CASSPERRRGEGYTF.

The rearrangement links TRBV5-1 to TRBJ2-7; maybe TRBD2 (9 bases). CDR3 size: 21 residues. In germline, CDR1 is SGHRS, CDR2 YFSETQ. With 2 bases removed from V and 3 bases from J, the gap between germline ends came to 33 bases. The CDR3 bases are TGCGCCAGCAGCTTACAGGGAATAATTGCTAGCGGGAAAGGACAGGGCTACGAGCAGTACTTC. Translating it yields CASSLQGIIASGKGQGYEQYF.

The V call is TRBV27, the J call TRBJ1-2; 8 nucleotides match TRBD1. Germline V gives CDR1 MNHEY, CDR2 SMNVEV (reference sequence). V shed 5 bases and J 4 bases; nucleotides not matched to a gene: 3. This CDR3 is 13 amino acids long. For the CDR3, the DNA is TGTGCCAGCAGTCCGGGGACAGGCTATGGCTACACCTTC. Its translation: CASSPGTGYGYTF.

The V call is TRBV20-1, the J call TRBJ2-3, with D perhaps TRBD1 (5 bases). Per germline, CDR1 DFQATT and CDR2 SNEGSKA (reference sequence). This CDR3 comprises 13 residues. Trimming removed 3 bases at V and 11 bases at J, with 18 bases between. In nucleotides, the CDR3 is TGCAGTGCTAGTCGTGGGGCGCGCGACGGGCAGTATTTT. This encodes CSASRGARDGQYF.

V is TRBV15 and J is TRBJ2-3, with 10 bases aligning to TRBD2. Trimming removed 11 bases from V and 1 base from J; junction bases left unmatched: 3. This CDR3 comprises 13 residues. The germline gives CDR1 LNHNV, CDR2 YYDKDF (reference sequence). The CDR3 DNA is TGTGCCTCCGGGACTAGCGGCACAGATACGCAGTATTTT. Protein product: CASGTSGTDTQYF.

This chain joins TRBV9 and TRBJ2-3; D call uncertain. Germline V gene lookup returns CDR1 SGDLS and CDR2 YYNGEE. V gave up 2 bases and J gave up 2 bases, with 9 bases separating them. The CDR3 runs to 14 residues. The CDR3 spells CASSVGSFTDTQYF. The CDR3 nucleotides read TGTGCCAGCAGCGTGGGTAGCTTCACAGATACGCAGTATTTT.

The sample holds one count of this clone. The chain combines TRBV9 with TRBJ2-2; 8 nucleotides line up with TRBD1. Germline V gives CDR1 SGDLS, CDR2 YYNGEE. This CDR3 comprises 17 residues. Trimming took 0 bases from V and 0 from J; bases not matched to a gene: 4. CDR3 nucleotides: TGTGCCAGCAGCGTAGCCGGGACAGGTGCGAACACCGGGGAGCTGTTTTTT. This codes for CASSVAGTGANTGELFF.

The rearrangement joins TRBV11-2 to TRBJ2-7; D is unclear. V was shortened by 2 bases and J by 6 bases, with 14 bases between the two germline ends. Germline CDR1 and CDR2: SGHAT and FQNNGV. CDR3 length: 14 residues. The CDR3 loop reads CASSLSLPRVEQYF. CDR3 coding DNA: TGTGCCAGCAGCTTATCGCTACCACGGGTCGAGCAGTACTTC.

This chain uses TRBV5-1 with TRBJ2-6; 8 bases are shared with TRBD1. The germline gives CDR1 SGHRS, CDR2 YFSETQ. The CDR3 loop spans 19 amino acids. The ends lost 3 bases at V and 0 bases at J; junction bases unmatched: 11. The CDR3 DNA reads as TGCGCCAGCAGCTCGACAGGGGACCCCGCTACCTCTGGGGCCAACGTCCTGACTTTC. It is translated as CASSSTGDPATSGANVLTF.

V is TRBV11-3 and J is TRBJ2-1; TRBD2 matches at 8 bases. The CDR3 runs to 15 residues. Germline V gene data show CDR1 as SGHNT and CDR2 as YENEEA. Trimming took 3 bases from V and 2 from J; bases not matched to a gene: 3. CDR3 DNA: TGTGCCAGCAGCTTTAGCGGGGAGACCTACAATGAGCAGTTCTTC. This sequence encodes CASSFSGETYNEQFF.